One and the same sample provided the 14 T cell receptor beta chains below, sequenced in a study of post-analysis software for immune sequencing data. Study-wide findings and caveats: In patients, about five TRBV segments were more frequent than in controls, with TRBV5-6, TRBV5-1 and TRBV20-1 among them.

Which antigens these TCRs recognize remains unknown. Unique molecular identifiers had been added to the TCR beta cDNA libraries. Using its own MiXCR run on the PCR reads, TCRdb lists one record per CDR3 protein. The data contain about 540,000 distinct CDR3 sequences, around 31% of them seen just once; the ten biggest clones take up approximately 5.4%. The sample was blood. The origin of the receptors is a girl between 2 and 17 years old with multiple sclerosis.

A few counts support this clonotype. The CDR3 loop is CASSASRGKKSPLHF. The DNA for the CDR3 is TGTGCCAGCAGCGCCTCCAGGGGAAAGAAGTCACCCCTCCACTTT. V is TRBV7-8 and J is TRBJ1-6; D possibly corresponds to TRBD1 (6 bases). The V gene lost 5 bases and the J gene lost 10 bases, with 18 bases spanning the gap. CDR3 length equals 15 residues. Germline loops: CDR1 SGHVS, CDR2 FQNEAQ.

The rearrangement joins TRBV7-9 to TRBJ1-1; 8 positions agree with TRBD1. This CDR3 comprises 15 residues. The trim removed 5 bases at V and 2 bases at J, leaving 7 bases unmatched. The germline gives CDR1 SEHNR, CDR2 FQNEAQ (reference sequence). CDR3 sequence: CASSAPDRANTEAFF. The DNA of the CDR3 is TGTGCCAGCAGCGCCCCGGACAGGGCCAACACTGAAGCTTTCTTT.

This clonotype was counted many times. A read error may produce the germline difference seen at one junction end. The CDR3 protein is CASSLGQETQYF. As DNA, the CDR3 is TGTGCCAGCAGCTTAGGTCAAGAGACCCAGTACTTC. This chain connects TRBV5-1 to TRBJ2-5; no reliable D call. Germline-derived CDR1 and CDR2 are SGHRS and YFSETQ. The CDR3 spans 12 residues.

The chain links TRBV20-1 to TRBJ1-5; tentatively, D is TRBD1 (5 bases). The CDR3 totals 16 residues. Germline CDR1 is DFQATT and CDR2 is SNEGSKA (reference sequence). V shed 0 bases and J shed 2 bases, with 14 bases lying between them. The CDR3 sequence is CSARDQGPRGNQPQHF. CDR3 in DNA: TGCAGTGCTAGAGATCAGGGACCGAGAGGCAATCAGCCCCAGCATTTT.

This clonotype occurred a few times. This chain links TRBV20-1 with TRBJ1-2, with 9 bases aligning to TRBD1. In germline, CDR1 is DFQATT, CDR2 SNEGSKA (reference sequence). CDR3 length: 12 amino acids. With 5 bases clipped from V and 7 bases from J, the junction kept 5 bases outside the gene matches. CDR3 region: CSALQGAAGYTF. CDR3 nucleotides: TGCAGTGCTCTACAGGGGGCGGCTGGCTACACCTTC.

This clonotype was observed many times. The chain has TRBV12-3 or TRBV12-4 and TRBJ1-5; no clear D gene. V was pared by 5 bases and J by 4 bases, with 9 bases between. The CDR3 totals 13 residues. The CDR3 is CASSDRGNQPQHF. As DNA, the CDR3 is TGTGCCAGCAGTGATAGAGGGAATCAGCCCCAGCATTTT.

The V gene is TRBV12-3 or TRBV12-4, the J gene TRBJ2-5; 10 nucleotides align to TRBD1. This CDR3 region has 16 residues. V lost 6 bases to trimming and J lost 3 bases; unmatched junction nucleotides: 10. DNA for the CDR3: TGTGCCAGCAGCCGAAGCCGGGACAGGGGAAAAGAGACCCAGTACTTC. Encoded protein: CASSRSRDRGKETQYF.

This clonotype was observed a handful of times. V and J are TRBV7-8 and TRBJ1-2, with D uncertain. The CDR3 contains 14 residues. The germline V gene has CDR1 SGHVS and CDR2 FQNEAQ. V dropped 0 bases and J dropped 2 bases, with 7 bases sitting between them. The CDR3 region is CASSLAPVNYGYTF. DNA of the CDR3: TGTGCCAGCAGCTTAGCGCCGGTCAACTATGGCTACACCTTC.

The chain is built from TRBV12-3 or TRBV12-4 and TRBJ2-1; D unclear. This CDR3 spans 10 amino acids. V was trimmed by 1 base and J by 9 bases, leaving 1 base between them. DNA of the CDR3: TGTGCCAGCAGTTTAGGTGAGCAGTTCTTC. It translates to CASSLGEQFF.

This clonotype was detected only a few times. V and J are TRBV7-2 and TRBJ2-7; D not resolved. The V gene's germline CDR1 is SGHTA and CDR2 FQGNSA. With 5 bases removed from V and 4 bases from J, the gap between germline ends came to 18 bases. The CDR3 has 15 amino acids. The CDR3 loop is CASSPAIPSWYEQYF. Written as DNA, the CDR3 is TGTGCCAGCAGCCCCGCAATACCTTCTTGGTACGAGCAGTACTTC.

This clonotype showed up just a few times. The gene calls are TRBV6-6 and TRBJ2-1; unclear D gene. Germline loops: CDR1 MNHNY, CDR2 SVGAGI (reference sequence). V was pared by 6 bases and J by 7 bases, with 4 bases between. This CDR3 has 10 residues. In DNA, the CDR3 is TGTGCCAGCAGACGAAATGAGCAGTTCTTC. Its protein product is CASRRNEQFF.

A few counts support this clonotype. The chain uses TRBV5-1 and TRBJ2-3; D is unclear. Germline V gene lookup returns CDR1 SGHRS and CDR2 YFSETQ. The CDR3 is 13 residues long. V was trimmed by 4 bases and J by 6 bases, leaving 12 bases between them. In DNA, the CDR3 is TGCGCCAGCAGCCGCTACGATCCTGATACGCAGTATTTT. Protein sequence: CASSRYDPDTQYF.

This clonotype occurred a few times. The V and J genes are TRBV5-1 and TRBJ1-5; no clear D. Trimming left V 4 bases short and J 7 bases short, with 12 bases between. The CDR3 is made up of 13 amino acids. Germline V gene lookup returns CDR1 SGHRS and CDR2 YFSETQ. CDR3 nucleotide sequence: TGCGCCAGCAGCCAGGATGAGGAGCAGCCCCAGCATTTT. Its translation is CASSQDEEQPQHF.

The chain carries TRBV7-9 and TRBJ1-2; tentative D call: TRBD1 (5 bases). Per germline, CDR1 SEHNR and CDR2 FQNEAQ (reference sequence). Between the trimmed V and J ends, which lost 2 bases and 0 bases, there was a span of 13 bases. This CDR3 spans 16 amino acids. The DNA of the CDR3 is TGTGCCAGCAGCTTAACCCGTGGACAAGCTAACTATGGCTACACCTTC. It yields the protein CASSLTRGQANYGYTF. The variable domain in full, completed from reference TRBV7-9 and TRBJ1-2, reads DTGVSQNPRHKITKRGQNVTFRCDPISEHNRLYWYRQTLGQGPEFLTYFQNEAQLEKSRLLSDRFSAERPKGSFSTLEIQRTEQGDSAMYLCASSLTRGQANYGYTFGSGTRLTVV.